The entry below describes one T cell receptor (beta chain). The data originate from a study of early T cells in non-severe SARS-CoV-2 infection. V was trimmed by 3 bases and J by 1 base, leaving 7 bases between them. The germline gives CDR1 LGHNA, CDR2 YNFKEQ. The CDR3 spans 14 residues. Using its own MiXCR run on the 5' RACE reads, TCRdb lists one record per CDR3 protein. Of 70,000 to 80,000 distinct CDR3 sequences in the sample, under 15% were seen once. The specimen was whole blood, collected at baseline. The rearrangement joins TRBV4-2 to TRBJ2-4; possibly TRBD1 for D (6 bases). This receptor was taken from an adult who was a healthcare worker with PCR-confirmed SARS-CoV-2 infection or an uninfected control (not recorded which). The CDR3 region is CASSQQGAKNIQYF. CDR3 DNA: TGTGCCAGCAGCCAGCAGGGGGCCAAAAACATTCAGTACTTC.